These 27 T cell receptor beta chains were sequenced from one sample in a study of blood T cell repertoires in COVID-19. The assay was immunoSEQ multiplex PCR, and TCRdb's table has in-frame clones only and misses some. The sample shows around 450,000 clones, 87% of them seen only once. Sequencing input: PBMCs or T cells enriched from blood (not recorded which). Source of these receptors: a woman younger than 30 with acute COVID-19.

V and J are TRBV7-9 and TRBJ1-4, with TRBD1 as a possible D gene (6 bases). V was clipped by 5 bases and J by 5 bases, with 21 bases between them. Germline V gene lookup returns CDR1 SEHNR and CDR2 FQNEAQ (reference sequence). This CDR3 is built from 17 residues. The chain's CDR3 is CASSATPSGTPNEKLFF. The CDR3 nucleotides read TGTGCCAGCAGCGCTACCCCCTCCGGGACACCGAATGAAAAACTGTTTTTT.

V and J are TRBV18 and TRBJ2-5, with unresolved D. Trimming stripped 5 bases from V and 5 bases from J, with 3 bases between. Germline-derived CDR1 and CDR2 are KGHSH and LQKENI. This CDR3 is 10 amino acids long. CDR3 residues: CASSSETQYF. The DNA of the CDR3 is TGTGCCAGCTCATCGGAGACCCAGTACTTC.

The chain carries TRBV19 and TRBJ1-5; 7 bases are shared with TRBD1. The V gene's germline CDR1 is LNHDA and CDR2 SQIVND (reference sequence). Trimming cost V 5 bases and J 4 bases; bases outside gene matches: 5. The CDR3 contains 14 residues. Here the CDR3 DNA reads TGTGCCAGTAGTCGAGACAGGGAGAATCAGCCCCAGCATTTT. It encodes CASSRDRENQPQHF.

The J gene is TRBJ1-2, the V gene TRBV27; no firm D call. Germline V CDR1 and CDR2: MNHEY, SMNVEV (reference sequence). The CDR3 runs 12 residues. V was trimmed by 3 bases and J by 8 bases, leaving 10 bases between them. DNA for the CDR3: TGTGCCAGCAGTTTTTCCGGGGTCGGCTACACCTTC. It is translated as CASSFSGVGYTF.

The rearrangement joins TRBV4-3 to TRBJ2-7; D possibly corresponds to TRBD1 (6 bases). This CDR3 region has 14 residues. Germline V lookup: CDR1 LGHNA, CDR2 YSLEER. The V end lost 1 base, the J end lost 0 bases, and 7 bases lay between the germline ends. In DNA form, the CDR3 reads TGCGCCAGCAGCCAAGGCAGGGGCTCCTACGAGCAGTACTTC. As protein: CASSQGRGSYEQYF.

The gene calls are TRBV6-2 or TRBV6-3 and TRBJ2-1; TRBD2 aligns across 8 bases. CDR3 length: 16 amino acids. Germline CDR1 and CDR2: MNHEY and SVGEGT. V lost 5 bases and J lost 8; bases outside the gene matches: 14. The CDR3 bases are TGTGCCAGCAGTACCACTCCGGATAGCGGGAAAGATGAGCAGTTCTTC. Its translation: CASSTTPDSGKDEQFF.

CDR3 DNA sequence: TGTGCCAGCAGCGTAGGTAGCGCCAGCTCCTACGAGCAGTACTTC. This codes for CASSVGSASSYEQYF. The chain uses TRBV9 and TRBJ2-7; a weak D match, TRBD2 (5 bases). CDR1 is SGDLS and CDR2 is YYNGEE in the germline V gene. The V end lost 0 bases, the J end lost 0 bases, and 10 bases lay between the germline ends. The CDR3 is 15 residues long.

The rearrangement uses TRBV5-1 and TRBJ2-7; TRBD1 aligns across 7 bases. The CDR3 loop spans 16 amino acids. Unmatched junction bases numbered 7, after V lost 1 base and J lost 0 bases. Germline CDR1 SGHRS, CDR2 YFSETQ. The CDR3, as DNA: TGCGCCAGCAGCTTGTCCGGACAGGCGAGCTCCTACGAGCAGTACTTC. Its translation is CASSLSGQASSYEQYF.

This sequence joins TRBV5-4 and TRBJ2-3, with a tentative D call TRBD1 (5 bases). V was pared by 2 bases and J by 4 bases, with 11 bases between. This CDR3 is 14 amino acids long. CDR1 and CDR2 (germline): SGHNT, YYREEE (reference sequence). The CDR3 bases are TGTGCCAGCAGCTTCCAGGGTTCACCAGATACGCAGTATTTT. Protein sequence: CASSFQGSPDTQYF.

This sequence joins TRBV28 and TRBJ2-7; D perhaps matches TRBD2 (6 bases). Trimming stripped 5 bases from V and 0 bases from J, with 11 bases between. Germline V gene lookup returns CDR1 MDHEN and CDR2 SYDVKM. CDR3 size: 14 residues. The CDR3 protein is CASSAGGSSYEQYF. CDR3 coding DNA: TGTGCCAGCAGTGCCGGGGGAAGCTCCTACGAGCAGTACTTC.

This clone came up once. The chain couples TRBV18 to TRBJ1-5; D remains ambiguous. The CDR3 loop spans 14 amino acids. Germline CDR1 is KGHSH and CDR2 is LQKENI. V was clipped by 6 bases and J by 1 base, with 10 bases between them. CDR3: CASSETGSNQPQHF. The CDR3 bases are TGTGCCAGCTCCGAGACTGGGAGCAATCAGCCCCAGCATTTT.

V gene TRBV12-3 or TRBV12-4 combines with J gene TRBJ1-2, with D hard to call. V was shortened by 3 bases and J by 3 bases, with 8 bases between the two germline ends. There are 13 residues in the CDR3. The CDR3 loop is CASSLVTDYGYTF. The DNA of the CDR3 is TGTGCCAGCAGTTTGGTCACAGACTATGGCTACACCTTC.

This chain links TRBV5-4 with TRBJ2-3; 9 nucleotides align to TRBD2. J was trimmed by 2 bases and V by 3 bases; bases with no gene match: 4. The CDR3 sequence is 15 residues long. Per the germline V gene, CDR1 is SGHNT and CDR2 is YYREEE (reference sequence). CDR3: CASSSSGGTTDTQYF. CDR3 in DNA: TGTGCCAGCAGCTCCAGCGGGGGGACCACAGATACGCAGTATTTT.

The chain links TRBV14 to TRBJ2-7; TRBD1 aligns across 7 bases. Germline CDR1 reads SGHDN; CDR2 reads FVKESK. The junction had 10 bases not matched to a gene; V was cut back by 5 bases and J by 3 bases. CDR3 length: 15 amino acids. CDR3 sequence (DNA): TGTGCCAGCAGCTTAAGAGGGGGCGAGATCTACGAGCAGTACTTC. This encodes CASSLRGGEIYEQYF.

This clone appeared a few times. This sequence joins TRBV7-2 and TRBJ2-7, with D perhaps TRBD2 (5 bases). Germline CDR1 reads SGHTA; CDR2 reads FQGNSA. Trimming took off 1 base at V and 7 bases at J, with 14 bases between the two ends. The CDR3 covers 14 residues. CDR3 DNA sequence: TGTGCCAGCAGCTTAGACCAGCGGAGTAAGGAGCAGTACTTC. Its translation: CASSLDQRSKEQYF.

The rearrangement links TRBV15 to TRBJ2-6; no definite D call. CDR3 size: 16 residues. Per germline, CDR1 LNHNV and CDR2 YYDKDF (reference sequence). The ends were cut back, 0 bases at V and 0 bases at J, with 6 bases in the middle. As DNA, the CDR3 is TGTGCCACCAGCAGAGATGAGTACTCTGGGGCCAACGTCCTGACTTTC. Translated, it gives CATSRDEYSGANVLTF. Full variable domain (rest looked up from reference TRBV15 and TRBJ2-6): DAMVIQNPRYQVTQFGKPVTLSCSQTLNHNVMYWYQQKSSQAPKLLFHYYDKDFNNEADTPDNFQSRRPNTSFCFLDIRSPGLGDTAMYLCATSRDEYSGANVLTFGAGSRLTVL.

Concerning this clone: The sample has other DNA sequences that encode this CDR3 too. The chain joins TRBV7-3 to TRBJ1-1; D not resolved. Germline lookup yields CDR1 SGHTA and CDR2 FQGTGA. Trimming took off 3 bases at V and 1 base at J, with 6 bases between the two ends. The CDR3 is 13 amino acids. This chain's CDR3 is CASSFSGNTEAFF. The DNA of the CDR3 is TGTGCCAGCAGCTTCAGCGGGAACACTGAAGCTTTCTTT.

This clone came up once. The chain links TRBV2 to TRBJ1-4; D unresolved. V gave up 7 bases and J gave up 3 bases, with 15 bases separating them. CDR1 is SNHLY and CDR2 is FYNNEI in the germline V gene. The CDR3 is 15 amino acids. CDR3 protein: CASNPNIVANEKLFF. The CDR3, as DNA: TGTGCCAGCAATCCGAACATCGTTGCTAATGAAAAACTGTTTTTT.

J is TRBJ2-6 and V is TRBV19, with 8 bases aligning to TRBD1. CDR3 size: 17 residues. The junction had 7 bases not matched to a gene; V was cut back by 6 bases and J by 0 bases. Looked up from germline, CDR1 is LNHDA and CDR2 is SQIVND (reference sequence). CDR3 bases: TGTGCCAGTAGAACCGGGACAGGAACCTCTGGGGCCAACGTCCTGACTTTC. Residues: CASRTGTGTSGANVLTF.

The V call is TRBV21-1, the J call TRBJ1-5. TRBV21-1 is an annotated pseudogene. CDR3 length: 16 amino acids. CDR3 bases: TGTGCCAGCAGCAAAAGTTGCGCTTATAGCAATCAGCCCCAGCATTTT. Its translation: CASSKSCAYSNQPQHF.

V usage is TRBV6-5 and J usage is TRBJ1-2, with TRBD1 matching over 8 bases. Germline V gives CDR1 MNHEY, CDR2 SVGAGI. J gave up 4 bases and V 6 bases, and 10 bases lay outside the gene matches. The CDR3 runs 15 residues. The CDR3 sequence: CASSWDRRGGYGYTF. CDR3 in DNA: TGTGCCAGCAGCTGGGACAGGCGCGGGGGCTATGGCTACACCTTC.

The genes are TRBV7-2 and TRBJ2-5; 8 bases map to TRBD1. The CDR3 is made up of 14 amino acids. Germline V gene sequence: CDR1 SGHTA, CDR2 FQGNSA. J lost 7 bases, V lost 4 bases, and 8 bases had no gene match. The CDR3 here is CASSSSGGYGTQYF. CDR3 coding DNA: TGTGCCAGCAGCTCCTCAGGGGGCTACGGGACCCAGTACTTC. Combining the CDR3 with reference TRBV7-2 and TRBJ2-5 gives the whole variable domain GAGVSQSPSNKVTEKGKDVELRCDPISGHTALYWYRQSLGQGLEFLIYFQGNSAPDKSGLPSDRFSAERTGGSVSTLTIQRTQQEDSAVYLCASSSSGGYGTQYFGPGTRLLVL.

J is TRBJ2-7 and V is TRBV27, with TRBD1 matching 12 bases. V was pared by 4 bases and J by 2 bases, with 12 bases of the junction left unmatched. The CDR3 covers 18 residues. The germline gives CDR1 MNHEY, CDR2 SMNVEV (reference sequence). CDR3 sequence reads: CASSSGTGGDGGPYEQYF. In nucleotides, the CDR3 is TGTGCCAGCAGTTCCGGGACAGGGGGCGACGGGGGGCCCTACGAGCAGTACTTC.

The chain couples TRBV3-1 (or the pseudogene TRBV3-2) to TRBJ1-2; the D is unclear. This CDR3 is 15 amino acids long. Germline loops: CDR1 LGHDT, CDR2 YNNKEL (reference sequence). The germline V and J ends were trimmed by 1 base and 2 bases, with 11 bases remaining between them. The CDR3 DNA is TGTGCCAGCAGCCAAGTAATCGGGTTAAACTATGGCTACACCTTC. Translating it yields CASSQVIGLNYGYTF.

A single count supports this clone. The rearrangement links TRBV27 to TRBJ1-5; a weak D match, TRBD1 (6 bases). The germline CDR1 and CDR2 sequences are MNHEY and SMNVEV (reference sequence). Trimming left V 5 bases short and J 2 bases short, with 16 bases between. CDR3 length: 16 amino acids. CDR3 residues: CASSGGDSLGNQPQHF. CDR3 DNA: TGTGCCAGCAGTGGGGGCGACAGCTTGGGCAATCAGCCCCAGCATTTT.

The table lists this clone with a few counts. The CDR3 reads CASSLSSANYGYTF. CDR3 nucleotide sequence: TGTGCCAGCAGTTTATCGTCCGCGAACTATGGCTACACCTTC. The chain couples TRBV27 to TRBJ1-2; D is unclear. Germline V gene lookup returns CDR1 MNHEY and CDR2 SMNVEV (reference sequence). CDR3 length: 14 residues. V shed 0 bases and J shed 2 bases, with 7 bases lying between them.

This chain connects TRBV3-1 (or the pseudogene TRBV3-2) to TRBJ2-1; 12 nucleotides align to TRBD2. With V trimmed by 5 bases and J by 7 bases, 9 bases remained unmatched. This CDR3 is 16 amino acids long. Germline loops: CDR1 LGHDT, CDR2 YNNKEL (reference sequence). For the CDR3, the DNA is TGTGCCAGCAGCACCGGGACTAGCGGGTTTAAGAATGAGCAGTTCTTC. Translated: CASSTGTSGFKNEQFF.